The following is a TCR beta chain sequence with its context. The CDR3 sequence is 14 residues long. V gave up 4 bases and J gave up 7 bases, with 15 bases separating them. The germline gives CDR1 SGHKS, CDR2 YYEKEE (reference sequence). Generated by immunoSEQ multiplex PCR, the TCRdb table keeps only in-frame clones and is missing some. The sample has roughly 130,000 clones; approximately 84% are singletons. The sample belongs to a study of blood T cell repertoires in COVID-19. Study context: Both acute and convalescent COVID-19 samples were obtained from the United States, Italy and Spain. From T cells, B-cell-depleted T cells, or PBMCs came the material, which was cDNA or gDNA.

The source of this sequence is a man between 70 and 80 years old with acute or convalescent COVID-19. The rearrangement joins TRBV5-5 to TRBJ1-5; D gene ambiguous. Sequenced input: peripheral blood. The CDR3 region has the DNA TGTGCCAGCAGCCCATCCGAGCGGTCACAGCCCCAGCATTTT. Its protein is CASSPSERSQPQHF.